This TCR beta chain emerged from a study of breast tumors, draining lymph nodes, adjacent tissues. The study, taken as a whole, reports: Tumor and nontumor repertoires were significantly more similar in luminal-like than in basal-like breast cancer. Data fit most tumor T cells coming from lymph node, expanding in tumor.

This clonotype occurred many times. Its antigen is unknown. TCRdb re-called the multiplex PCR reads through MiXCR, storing one row per CDR3 protein. The sample lists approximately 140,000 distinct CDR3 sequences; approximately 32% were seen once. The length of the CDR3 is 11 residues. Per the germline V gene, CDR1 is SNHLY and CDR2 is FYNNEI. The germline V and J ends were trimmed by 5 bases and 7 bases, with 6 bases remaining between them. Breast cancer patients provided tissue from their axillary draining lymph nodes. The genes are TRBV2 and TRBJ2-1; D is ambiguous. The receptor was derived from a female donor with breast cancer. Some clones in this sample may be carry-over from other donors' samples. Specimen: axillary lymph node tissue. The chain's CDR3 is CASSLENEQFF. CDR3 nucleotides: TGTGCCAGCAGTCTAGAGAATGAGCAGTTCTTC.